This T cell receptor (beta chain) was sequenced during a study of blood T cell repertoires in COVID-19. Overall study: Sources were T cells, B-cell-depleted T cells, or PBMCs; the material itself was cDNA or gDNA.

Recruited during active infection, patients (from Seattle) were subsequently followed longitudinally. Measured with immunoSEQ multiplex PCR; TCRdb has only the in-frame clones, and not every one. Of approximately 300,000 clones in the sample, 85% to 90% were seen once. This CDR3 spans 14 amino acids. Losses at the gene ends were 7 bases for V and 10 bases for J; bases not matched to a gene: 9. Germline CDR1 is MDHEN and CDR2 is SYDVKM. Sequencing was done on a sample of peripheral blood. The clonotype originates from a woman aged 40 to 55 with COVID-19, enrolled during active disease. J is TRBJ1-4 and V is TRBV28; TRBD1 matches at 10 bases. CDR3: CASTTGTGASKLFF. The CDR3 DNA is TGTGCCAGCACCACCGGGACAGGGGCCTCAAAACTGTTTTTT.